This record concerns one T cell receptor beta chain sequence. Trimming cost V 5 bases and J 6 bases, with 21 bases left between them. CDR3 length: 16 residues. Looked up from germline, CDR1 is SGHVS and CDR2 is FNYEAQ. Clones were read by immunoSEQ multiplex PCR, and TCRdb kept only the in-frame ones, dropping some. The table records some 100,000 clones, 90% of them present only once. This entry belongs to a study of control samples from healthy donors and cancer patients. This sequence originates from a human donor in good health. The donor label of this sample is uncertain. This rearrangement joins TRBV7-6 to TRBJ2-3; D remains unclear. Sample: blood. This CDR3 is CASSPQAALQRDTQYF. For the CDR3, the DNA is TGTGCCAGCAGCCCGCAGGCGGCCCTCCAGAGGGATACGCAGTATTTT.